The next 17 T cell receptor beta chains were all read from a single sample in a study of cytomegalovirus exposure and HLA in healthy donors. The PCR was carried out with 60 Vbeta primers and 13 Jbeta primers. Profiled with immunoSEQ multiplex PCR; TCRdb holds only in-frame clones, not every one. The sample table sets out roughly 110,000 clones. Sequenced material: PBMCs. Receptor source: a man between 25 and 39 years old in good health and CMV-seronegative.

As to this clone: At one end the junction does not follow the germline gene, possibly because of a read error. The J gene is TRBJ1-3, the V gene TRBV6-1; D is uncertain. The CDR3 is made up of 19 amino acids. The germline gives CDR1 MNHNS, CDR2 SASEGT. The CDR3 protein is CASSEAGLGHVRSGNAIYF. The CDR3, as DNA: TGTGCCAGCAGTGAAGCGGGTTTGGGCCACGTCCGCTCTGGAAACGCCATATATTTT.

The rearrangement uses TRBV7-6 and TRBJ1-3, with a weak D call TRBD1 (6 bases). Germline V CDR1 and CDR2: SGHVS, FNYEAQ. This CDR3 comprises 14 residues. Trimming took 8 bases from V and 0 from J, leaving 11 bases between them. CDR3 sequence (DNA): TGTGCCAGCGGACTAGGGGGCTCTGGAAACACCATATATTTT. Encoded protein: CASGLGGSGNTIYF.

The genes are TRBV7-9 and TRBJ2-5, with TRBD2 identical over 7 bases. V was clipped by 7 bases and J by 4 bases; unmatched bases: 9. Germline V CDR1 and CDR2: SEHNR, FQNEAQ (reference sequence). The CDR3 sequence is 14 residues long. For the CDR3, the DNA is TGTGCCAGCACCCCGATCGGGGGGAGAGAGACCCAGTACTTC. This gives the protein CASTPIGGRETQYF.

This rearrangement joins TRBV7-8 to TRBJ2-3, with 9 bases lining up with TRBD2. The germline gives CDR1 SGHVS, CDR2 FQNEAQ. V gave up 0 bases and J gave up 5 bases; unmatched junction bases: 15. The CDR3 has 19 amino acids. In nucleotides, the CDR3 is TGTGCCAGCAGCTTAGCGGGGTCTCTAGCGGGGTCAATACGAGATACGCAGTATTTT. Translation gives CASSLAGSLAGSIRDTQYF.

This chain uses TRBV7-9 with TRBJ1-2; TRBD1 aligns across 12 bases. CDR3 length: 17 amino acids. CDR1 and CDR2 (germline): SEHNR, FQNEAQ (reference sequence). With 5 bases clipped from V and 4 bases from J, the junction kept 11 bases outside the gene matches. The chain's CDR3 is CASSPRGTGGVGYGYTF. The CDR3 DNA follows: TGTGCCAGCAGCCCCCGAGGGACAGGGGGCGTTGGCTATGGCTACACCTTC.

The rearrangement links TRBV6-5 to TRBJ1-5; D is uncertain. This CDR3 is built from 13 residues. In germline, CDR1 is MNHEY, CDR2 SVGAGI. The germline V and J ends were trimmed by 2 bases and 6 bases, with 8 bases remaining between them. This CDR3 is CASSYEGGQPQHF. In nucleotides, the CDR3 is TGTGCCAGCAGTTACGAGGGAGGTCAGCCCCAGCATTTT.

This chain joins TRBV7-9 and TRBJ2-1; 9 nucleotides agree with TRBD1. The CDR3 is 14 amino acids. In germline, CDR1 is SEHNR, CDR2 FQNEAQ (reference sequence). Losses at the gene ends were 7 bases for V and 0 bases for J; bases not matched to a gene: 1. CDR3 sequence: CASKGQGSYNEQFF. In DNA form, the CDR3 reads TGTGCCAGCAAGGGACAGGGCTCCTACAATGAGCAGTTCTTC.

The J gene is TRBJ1-6, the V gene TRBV10-3; D perhaps matches TRBD1 (6 bases). Deletions cut 7 bases from V and 6 bases from J, with 19 bases between. The CDR3 contains 16 residues. Germline V gene sequence: CDR1 ENHRY, CDR2 SYGVKD. The CDR3 DNA reads as TGTGCCATCAAGAACCGGGACAACCTAGCTAATTCACCCCTCCACTTT. Translated: CAIKNRDNLANSPLHF.

The V call is TRBV18, the J call TRBJ2-1, with 9 bases that match TRBD2. With 2 bases clipped from V and 8 bases from J, the junction kept 4 bases outside the gene matches. The germline V gene has CDR1 KGHSH and CDR2 LQKENI. The CDR3 consists of 14 residues. The CDR3 DNA follows: TGTGCCAGCTCACCAGAGCGGGGGGAGTATGAGCAGTTCTTC. Translating it yields CASSPERGEYEQFF. Full variable domain (remainder filled in from reference TRBV18 and TRBJ2-1): NAGVMQNPRHLVRRRGQEARLRCSPMKGHSHVYWYRQLPEEGLKFMVYLQKENIIDESGMPKERFSAEFPKEGPSILRIQQVVRGDSAAYFCASSPERGEYEQFFGPGTRLTVL.

A note on this clone: An end of the junction differs from the germline gene, which may be a read error. This chain joins TRBV7-6 and TRBJ2-3; D is perhaps TRBD2 (7 bases). There are 16 residues in the CDR3. Germline values: CDR1 SGHVS, CDR2 FNYEAQ. The CDR3 DNA reads TGTGCCGGCAGCTTAGGGGGGGTTCGCTCACAAGGTACGCAGTATTTT. Protein product: CAGSLGGVRSQGTQYF.

The chain is built from TRBV19 and TRBJ1-4; unclear D gene. The CDR3 has 15 residues. Germline V gene lookup returns CDR1 LNHDA and CDR2 SQIVND (reference sequence). V was pared by 5 bases and J by 6 bases, with 16 bases between. CDR3 sequence: CASSRRVLRDEKLFF. CDR3 DNA sequence: TGTGCCAGTAGTCGCCGGGTCCTGAGAGATGAAAAACTGTTTTTT.

The chain recombines TRBV9 with TRBJ2-1, with 8 bases matching TRBD2. CDR3 size: 16 residues. The germline V gene encodes CDR1 SGDLS and CDR2 YYNGEE. The V gene end was trimmed by 0 bases and the J gene end by 8 bases; junction bases not matched to a gene: 10. CDR3 loop: CASSVVIRGGLDEQFF. The CDR3 DNA is TGTGCCAGCAGCGTAGTCATCCGGGGGGGACTGGATGAGCAGTTCTTC.

V is TRBV6-1 and J is TRBJ1-2; D is ambiguous. With 7 bases removed from V and 0 bases from J, the gap between germline ends came to 12 bases. CDR1 and CDR2 (germline): MNHNS, SASEGT. The CDR3 length is 14 residues. CDR3 DNA sequence: TGTGCCAGCACCGGGAAGAGTGCTAACTATGGCTACACCTTC. Translation: CASTGKSANYGYTF.

The chain uses TRBV11-2 and TRBJ2-5, with 7 nucleotides matching TRBD2. The CDR3 spans 14 residues. Trimming took 4 bases from V and 5 from J; bases not matched to a gene: 7. The V gene's germline CDR1 is SGHAT and CDR2 FQNNGV. In DNA form, the CDR3 reads TGTGCCAGCAGCTCGCGACTAGCATGGGAGACCCAGTACTTC. Translation: CASSSRLAWETQYF.

V gene TRBV11-2 combines with J gene TRBJ2-5; D is unclear. The J call could be wrong; TRBJ2-7 is a better fit for the DNA end. This CDR3 has 12 residues. The germline V gene has CDR1 SGHAT and CDR2 FQNNGV. CDR3: CASSPYTYEQYF. The CDR3 DNA follows: TGTGCCAGCAGCCCCTATACCTACGAGCAGTACTTC.

The chain joins TRBV25-1 to TRBJ1-6; 7 nucleotides agree with TRBD1. Germline V CDR1 and CDR2: MGHDK, SYGVNS. J lost 9 bases, V lost 4 bases, and 3 bases had no gene match. CDR3 length: 13 residues. The CDR3 nucleotides are TGTGCCAGCAGTGTTACAGGGGTTTCACCCCTCCACTTT. Its protein is CASSVTGVSPLHF.

The genes are TRBV15 and TRBJ2-1; 7 bases match TRBD2. V was clipped by 6 bases and J by 6 bases; unmatched bases: 11. In germline, CDR1 is LNHNV, CDR2 YYDKDF (reference sequence). CDR3 length equals 15 residues. Here the CDR3 reads CATSRPGLMTNEQFF. In DNA, the CDR3 is TGTGCCACCAGTCGGCCGGGACTAATGACCAATGAGCAGTTCTTC.